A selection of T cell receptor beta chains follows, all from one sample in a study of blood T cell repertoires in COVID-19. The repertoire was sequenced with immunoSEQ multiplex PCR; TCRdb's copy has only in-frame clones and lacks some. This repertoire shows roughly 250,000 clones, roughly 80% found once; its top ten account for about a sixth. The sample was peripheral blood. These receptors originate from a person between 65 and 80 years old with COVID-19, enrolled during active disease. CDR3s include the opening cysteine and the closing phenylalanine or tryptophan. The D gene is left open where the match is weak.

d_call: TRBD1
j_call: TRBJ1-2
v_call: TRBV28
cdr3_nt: TGTGCCAGCAGACACCTCCGGGACAGCCCCTATGGCTACACCTTC
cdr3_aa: CASRHLRDSPYGYTF

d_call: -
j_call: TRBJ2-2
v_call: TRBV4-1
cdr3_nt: TGCGCCAGCAGCCGTGGAGTGGGCACCGGGGAGCTGTTTTTT
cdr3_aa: CASSRGVGTGELFF

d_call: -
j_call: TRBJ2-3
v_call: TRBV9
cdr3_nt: TGTGCCAGCAGCGTAGCTCCTAGCGGCACAGATACGCAGTATTTT
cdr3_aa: CASSVAPSGTDTQYF

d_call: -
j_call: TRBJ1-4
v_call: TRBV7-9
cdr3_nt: TGTGCCAGCAGTCCGTTTGAAAAACTGTTTTTT
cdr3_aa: CASSPFEKLFF

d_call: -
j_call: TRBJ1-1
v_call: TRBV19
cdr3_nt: TGTGCCAGTAGTATTGGGTGGGCGAACACTGAAGCTTTCTTT
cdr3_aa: CASSIGWANTEAFF

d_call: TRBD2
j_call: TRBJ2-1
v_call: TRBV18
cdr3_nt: TGTGCCAGCTCACCATCTCGTCGGGAGGGTACTTACAATGAGCAGTTCTTC
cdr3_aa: CASSPSRREGTYNEQFF

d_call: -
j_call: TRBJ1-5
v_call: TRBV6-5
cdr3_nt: TGTGCCAGCAGCCTACAGGAGAATCAGCCCCAGCATTTT
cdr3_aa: CASSLQENQPQHF

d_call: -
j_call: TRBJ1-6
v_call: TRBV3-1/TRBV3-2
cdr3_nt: TGTGCCAGCAGCCGGACGCAGGGTTTAGTTAATTCACCCCTCCACTTT
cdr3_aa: CASSRTQGLVNSPLHF

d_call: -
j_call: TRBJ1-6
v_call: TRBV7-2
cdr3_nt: TGTGCCAGCAGCTTCCTGGAGGGGTCACCCCTCCACTTT
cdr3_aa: CASSFLEGSPLHF

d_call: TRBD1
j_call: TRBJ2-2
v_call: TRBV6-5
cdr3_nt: TGTGCCAGCAGAATGGACAGGCCGAACACCGGGGAGCTGTTTTTT
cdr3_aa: CASRMDRPNTGELFF

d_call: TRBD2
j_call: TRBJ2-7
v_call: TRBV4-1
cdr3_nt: TGCGCCAGCAGCCAATCCAGACCCGGGGGGGGCGACTCCTACGAGCAGTACTTC
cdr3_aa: CASSQSRPGGGDSYEQYF